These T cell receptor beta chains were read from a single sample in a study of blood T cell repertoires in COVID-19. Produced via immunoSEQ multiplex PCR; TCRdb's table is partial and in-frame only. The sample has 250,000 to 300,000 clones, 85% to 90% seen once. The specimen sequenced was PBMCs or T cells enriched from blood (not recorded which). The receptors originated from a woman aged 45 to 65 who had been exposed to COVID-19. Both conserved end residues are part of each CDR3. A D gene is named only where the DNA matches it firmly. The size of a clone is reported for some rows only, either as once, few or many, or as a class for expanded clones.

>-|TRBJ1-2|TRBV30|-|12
CAWNRANYGYTF
TGTGCCTGGAACAGGGCAAACTATGGCTACACCTTC
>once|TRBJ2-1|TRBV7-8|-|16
CASSPVRDTLGNEQFF
TGTGCCAGCAGTCCCGTTCGGGACACCCTGGGCAATGAGCAGTTCTTC
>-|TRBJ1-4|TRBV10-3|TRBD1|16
CAISELQGEPNEKLFF
TGTGCCATCAGTGAGTTACAGGGGGAACCTAATGAAAAACTGTTTTTT
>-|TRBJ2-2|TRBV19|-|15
CASSIVRGTTGELFF
TGTGCCAGTAGTATTGTCCGGGGAACCACCGGGGAGCTGTTTTTT
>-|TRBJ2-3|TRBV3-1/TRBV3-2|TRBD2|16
CASSQNSGGAFDTQYF
TGTGCCAGCAGCCAAAATAGCGGGGGGGCGTTCGATACGCAGTATTTT
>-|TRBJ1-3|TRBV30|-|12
CACAGSGNTIYF
TGTGCCTGTGCCGGCTCTGGAAACACCATATATTTT
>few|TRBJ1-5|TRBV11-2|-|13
CASSLDGRGPQHF
TGTGCCAGCAGCTTAGATGGTAGGGGGCCCCAGCATTTT
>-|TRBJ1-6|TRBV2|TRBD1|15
CASSDLQGAASPLHF
TGTGCCAGCAGTGACCTACAGGGGGCGGCTTCACCCCTCCACTTT
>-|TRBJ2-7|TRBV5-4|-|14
CASSLGGLSYEQYF
TGTGCCAGCAGCTTGGGTGGACTATCCTACGAGCAGTACTTC
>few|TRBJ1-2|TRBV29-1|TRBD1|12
CSVFGQGDGYTF
TGCAGCGTTTTCGGACAGGGTGATGGCTACACCTTC
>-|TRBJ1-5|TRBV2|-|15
CASSEEGHSNQPQHF
TGTGCCAGCAGTGAAGAGGGGCATAGCAATCAGCCCCAGCATTTT
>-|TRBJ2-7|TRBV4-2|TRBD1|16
CASSQNRQGAGYEQYF
TGTGCCAGCAGCCAAAACAGACAGGGGGCCGGGTACGAGCAGTACTTC
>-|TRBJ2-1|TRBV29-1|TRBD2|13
CSVSGGPANEQFF
TGCAGCGTTAGCGGGGGTCCCGCCAATGAGCAGTTCTTC
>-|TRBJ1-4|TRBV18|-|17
CASSPVLSGQGNEKLFF
TGTGCCAGCTCACCCGTACTCTCAGGACAAGGCAATGAAAAACTGTTTTTT
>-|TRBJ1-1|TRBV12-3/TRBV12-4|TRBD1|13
CASSFYGTGEAFF
TGTGCCAGCAGTTTTTATGGGACAGGGGAAGCTTTCTTT
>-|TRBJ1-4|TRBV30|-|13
CAWSVARAEKLFF
TGTGCCTGGAGTGTAGCCAGGGCTGAAAAACTGTTTTTT
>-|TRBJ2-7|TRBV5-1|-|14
CASSDLGQSYEQYF
TGCGCCAGCAGCGACCTTGGACAGTCCTACGAGCAGTACTTC
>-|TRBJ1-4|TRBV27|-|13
CASSTGMREKLFF
TGTGCCAGCAGCACAGGGATGAGGGAAAAACTGTTTTTT
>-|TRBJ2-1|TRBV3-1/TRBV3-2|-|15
CASSPRGLPGNEQFF
TGTGCCAGCAGCCCACGGGGATTACCTGGCAATGAGCAGTTCTTC
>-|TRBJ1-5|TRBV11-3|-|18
CASSDSLSWQSGNQPQHF
TGTGCCAGCAGCGACAGCTTGTCGTGGCAGTCGGGCAATCAGCCCCAGCATTTT
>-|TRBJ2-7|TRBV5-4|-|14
CASSPVQGSYEQYF
TGTGCCAGCAGCCCGGTACAGGGTTCCTACGAGCAGTACTTC
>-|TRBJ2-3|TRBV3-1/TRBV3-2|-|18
CASSQSSGGPQGTDTQYF
TGTGCCAGCAGCCAATCCAGCGGGGGCCCACAGGGGACAGATACGCAGTATTTT
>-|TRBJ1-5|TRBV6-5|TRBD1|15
CASRPGQGPRQPQHF
TGTGCCAGCAGGCCTGGACAGGGTCCGCGTCAGCCCCAGCATTTT
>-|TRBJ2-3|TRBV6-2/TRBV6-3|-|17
CASSSTGRDQSTDTQYF
TGTGCCAGCAGTTCGACCGGGAGAGACCAAAGCACAGATACGCAGTATTTT
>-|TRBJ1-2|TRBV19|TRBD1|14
CASSIQGDGYGYTF
TGTGCCAGTAGTATACAGGGGGACGGCTATGGCTACACCTTC
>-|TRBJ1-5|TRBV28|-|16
CASRSPGQTANQPQHF
TGTGCCAGCCGATCTCCAGGACAGACTGCAAATCAGCCCCAGCATTTT
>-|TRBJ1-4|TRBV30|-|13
CAWSVGLNEKLFF
TGTGCCTGGAGTGTTGGGCTTAATGAAAAACTGTTTTTT
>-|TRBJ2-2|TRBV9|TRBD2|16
CASSVLTSGGTRELFF
TGTGCCAGCAGCGTTCTGACTAGCGGGGGAACCCGGGAGCTGTTTTTT
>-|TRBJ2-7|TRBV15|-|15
CATSRGSQGTYEQYF
TGTGCCACCAGCAGAGGGTCCCAGGGTACCTACGAGCAGTACTTC
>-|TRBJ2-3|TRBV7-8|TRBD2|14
CASSLRGGRDTQYF
TGTGCCAGCAGCCTGCGGGGGGGCAGAGATACGCAGTATTTT
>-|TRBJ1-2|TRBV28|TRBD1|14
CASSPSGGGETHTF
TGTGCCAGCAGTCCCTCTGGAGGGGGCGAAACCCACACCTTC
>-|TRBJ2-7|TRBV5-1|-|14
CASSPAGRTYEQYF
TGCGCCAGCAGCCCGGCGGGGCGGACCTACGAGCAGTACTTC
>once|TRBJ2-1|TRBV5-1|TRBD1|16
CASSFRQGAQYNEQFF
TGCGCCAGCAGCTTTCGACAGGGGGCTCAGTACAATGAGCAGTTCTTC
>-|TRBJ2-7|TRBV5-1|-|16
CASSLGFGGLSYEQYF
TGCGCCAGCAGCTTGGGGTTTGGGGGACTCTCCTACGAGCAGTACTTC
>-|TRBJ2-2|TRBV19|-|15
CASRSISPNTGELFF
TGTGCCAGTAGAAGCATATCACCAAACACCGGGGAGCTGTTTTTT
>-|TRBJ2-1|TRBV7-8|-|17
CASSLAGGGGSSDEQFF
TGTGCCAGCAGCCTGGCAGGGGGCGGGGGAAGTAGCGATGAGCAGTTCTTC
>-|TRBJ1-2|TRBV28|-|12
CASSHNTYGYTF
TGTGCCAGCAGTCATAACACGTATGGCTACACCTTC
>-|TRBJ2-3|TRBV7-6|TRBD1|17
CASSSGQGAGSTDTQYF
TGTGCCAGCAGCTCCGGCCAGGGGGCGGGGAGCACAGATACGCAGTATTTT
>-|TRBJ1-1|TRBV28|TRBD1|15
CASNPQGGWGTEAFF
TGTGCCAGCAATCCTCAGGGGGGATGGGGTACTGAAGCTTTCTTT
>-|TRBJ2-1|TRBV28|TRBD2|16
CASSSRLAGLPNEQFF
TGTGCCAGCAGTTCTCGACTAGCGGGGCTTCCCAATGAGCAGTTCTTC
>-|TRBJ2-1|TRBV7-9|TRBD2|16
CASSLARLADYNEQFF
TGTGCCAGCAGCTTAGCGCGCCTAGCGGACTACAATGAGCAGTTCTTC
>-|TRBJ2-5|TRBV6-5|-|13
CASSRNLGETQYF
TGTGCCAGCTCTAGGAACCTCGGGGAGACCCAGTACTTC
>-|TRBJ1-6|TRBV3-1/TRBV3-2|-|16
CASSQAGAGESSPLHF
TGTGCCAGCAGCCAAGCTGGCGCGGGGGAGAGTTCACCCCTCCACTTT
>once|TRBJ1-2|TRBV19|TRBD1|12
CASSIPGGGYTF
TGTGCCAGTAGTATCCCAGGGGGCGGCTACACCTTC
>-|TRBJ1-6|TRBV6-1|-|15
CASSEEAGDNSPLHF
TGTGCCAGCAGTGAAGAGGCAGGGGATAATTCACCCCTCCACTTT
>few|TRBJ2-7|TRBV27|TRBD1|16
CASSPGGGTGVYEQYF
TGTGCCAGCAGCCCTGGAGGGGGGACAGGGGTTTACGAGCAGTACTTC
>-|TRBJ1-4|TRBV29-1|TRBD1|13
CSVYRDSNEKLFF
TGCAGCGTTTACCGGGACAGTAATGAAAAACTGTTTTTT
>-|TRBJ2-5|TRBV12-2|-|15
CASRLVGGRPETQYF
TGTGCAAGTCGCTTAGTGGGGGGGCGCCCAGAGACCCAGTACTTC
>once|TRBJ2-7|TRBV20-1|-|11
CSAYNREKQYF
TGCAGTGCTTATAACAGGGAAAAGCAGTACTTC
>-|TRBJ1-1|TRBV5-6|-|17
CASSSRLLFTGDTEAFF
TGTGCCAGCAGCTCCCGACTTTTATTTACAGGCGACACTGAAGCTTTCTTT
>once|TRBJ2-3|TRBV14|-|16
CASSRLRGLTTDTQYF
TGTGCCAGCAGCCGCCTTCGGGGTCTAACCACAGATACGCAGTATTTT
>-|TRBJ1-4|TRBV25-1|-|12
CASSGDNRLLFF
TGTGCCAGCAGTGGGGACAACCGCCTTCTGTTTTTT
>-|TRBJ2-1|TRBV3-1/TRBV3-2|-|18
CASSQEGRVGTSYNEQFF
TGTGCCAGCAGCCAAGAAGGCAGGGTGGGAACTTCCTACAATGAGCAGTTCTTC
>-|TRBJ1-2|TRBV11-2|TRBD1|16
CASSWGGTGISYGYTF
TGTGCCAGCAGCTGGGGAGGGACAGGGATTAGCTATGGCTACACCTTC